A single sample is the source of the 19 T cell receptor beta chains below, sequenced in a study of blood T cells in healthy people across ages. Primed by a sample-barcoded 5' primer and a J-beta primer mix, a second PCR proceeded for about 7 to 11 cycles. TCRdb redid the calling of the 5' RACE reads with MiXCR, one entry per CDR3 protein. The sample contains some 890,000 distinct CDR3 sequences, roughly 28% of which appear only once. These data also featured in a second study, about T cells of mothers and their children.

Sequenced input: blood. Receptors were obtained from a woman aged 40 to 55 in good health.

CDR3 DNA sequence: TGCAGTGCTAGTGTGGCTAACTACGGGAATGAGCAGTTCTTC. Translation: CSASVANYGNEQFF. This chain joins TRBV20-1 and TRBJ2-1; D uncertain. Per the germline V gene, CDR1 is DFQATT and CDR2 is SNEGSKA (reference sequence). The ends were cut back, 3 bases at V and 7 bases at J, with 16 bases in the middle. The CDR3 is 14 amino acids.

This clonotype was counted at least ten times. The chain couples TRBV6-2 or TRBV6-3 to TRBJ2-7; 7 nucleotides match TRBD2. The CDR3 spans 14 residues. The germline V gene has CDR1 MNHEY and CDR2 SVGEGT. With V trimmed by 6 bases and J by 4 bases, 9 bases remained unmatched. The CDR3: CASSGLVGGYEQYF. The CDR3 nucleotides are TGTGCCAGCAGCGGACTAGTAGGCGGGTACGAGCAGTACTTC.

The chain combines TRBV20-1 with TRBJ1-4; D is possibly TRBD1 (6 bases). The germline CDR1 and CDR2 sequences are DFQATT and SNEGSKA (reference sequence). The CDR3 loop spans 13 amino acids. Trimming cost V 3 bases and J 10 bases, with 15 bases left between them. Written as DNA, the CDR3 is TGCAGTGCTAGCAGGGGAGTTAGTGGAAAACTGTTTTTT. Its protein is CSASRGVSGKLFF.

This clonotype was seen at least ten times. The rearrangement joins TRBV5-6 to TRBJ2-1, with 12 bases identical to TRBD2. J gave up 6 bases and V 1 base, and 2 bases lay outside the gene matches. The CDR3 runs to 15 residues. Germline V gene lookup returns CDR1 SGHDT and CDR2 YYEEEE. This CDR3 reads CASSLPTSGGNEQFF. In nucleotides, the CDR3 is TGTGCCAGCAGCTTGCCGACTAGCGGGGGCAATGAGCAGTTCTTC. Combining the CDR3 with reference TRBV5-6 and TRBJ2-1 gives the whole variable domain DAGVTQSPTHLIKTRGQQVTLRCSPKSGHDTVSWYQQALGQGPQFIFQYYEEEERQRGNFPDRFSGHQFPNYSSELNVNALLLGDSALYLCASSLPTSGGNEQFFGPGTRLTVL.

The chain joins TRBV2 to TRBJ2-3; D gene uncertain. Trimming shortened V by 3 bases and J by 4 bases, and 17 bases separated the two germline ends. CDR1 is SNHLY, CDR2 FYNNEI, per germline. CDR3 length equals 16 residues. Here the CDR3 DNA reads TGTGCCAGCAGTGAGGAACCCCTTCATGGTCCAGATACGCAGTATTTT. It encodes CASSEEPLHGPDTQYF.

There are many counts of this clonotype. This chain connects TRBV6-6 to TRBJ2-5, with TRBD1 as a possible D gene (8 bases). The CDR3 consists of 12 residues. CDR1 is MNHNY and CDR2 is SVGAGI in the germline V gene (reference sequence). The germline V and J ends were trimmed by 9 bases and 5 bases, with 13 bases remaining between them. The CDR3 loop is CASKQGGETQYF. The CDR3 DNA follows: TGTGCCAGTAAACAGGGGGGGGAGACCCAGTACTTC.

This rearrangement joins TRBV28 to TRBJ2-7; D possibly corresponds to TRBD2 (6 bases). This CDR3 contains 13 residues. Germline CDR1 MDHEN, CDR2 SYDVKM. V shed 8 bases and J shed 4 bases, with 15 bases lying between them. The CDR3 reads CASGGSPSYEQYF. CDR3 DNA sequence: TGTGCCAGCGGAGGGTCCCCTTCGTACGAGCAGTACTTC.

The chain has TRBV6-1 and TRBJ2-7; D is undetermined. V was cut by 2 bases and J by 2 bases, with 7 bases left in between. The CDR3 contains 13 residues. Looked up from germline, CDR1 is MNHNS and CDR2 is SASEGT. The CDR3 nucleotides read TGTGCCAGCAGTGAATCCACTACCTACGAGCAGTACTTC. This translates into CASSESTTYEQYF.

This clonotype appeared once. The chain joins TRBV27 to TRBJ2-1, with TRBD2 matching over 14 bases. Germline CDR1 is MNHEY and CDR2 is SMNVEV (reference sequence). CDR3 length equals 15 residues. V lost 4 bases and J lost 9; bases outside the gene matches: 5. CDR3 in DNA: TGTGCCAGCAGTTCGGGGACTAGCGGGAGTGGTGAGCAGTTCTTC. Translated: CASSSGTSGSGEQFF.

The CDR3 DNA follows: TGTGCCAGCAGTGGGACAGTCCGACGCTTCTCCTACGAGCAGTACTTC. Protein product: CASSGTVRRFSYEQYF. V and J are TRBV28 and TRBJ2-7; TRBD1 aligns across 7 bases. With V trimmed by 5 bases and J by 0 bases, 10 bases remained unmatched. Germline V CDR1 and CDR2: MDHEN, SYDVKM. The CDR3 extends over 16 amino acids.

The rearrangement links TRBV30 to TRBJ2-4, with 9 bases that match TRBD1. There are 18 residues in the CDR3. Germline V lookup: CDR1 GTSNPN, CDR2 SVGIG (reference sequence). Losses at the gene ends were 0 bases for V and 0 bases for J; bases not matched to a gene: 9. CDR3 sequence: CAWSVTGTGSLAKNIQYF. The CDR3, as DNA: TGTGCCTGGAGTGTAACCGGGACAGGGTCTCTAGCCAAAAACATTCAGTACTTC.

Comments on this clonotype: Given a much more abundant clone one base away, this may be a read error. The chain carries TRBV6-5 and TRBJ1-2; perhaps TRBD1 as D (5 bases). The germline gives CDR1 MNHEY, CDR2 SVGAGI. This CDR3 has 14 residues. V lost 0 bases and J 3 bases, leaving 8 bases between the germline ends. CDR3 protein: CASSYSGGHYGYTF. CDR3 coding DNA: TGTGCCAGCAGTTACTCGGGGGGTCACTATGGCTACACCTTC.

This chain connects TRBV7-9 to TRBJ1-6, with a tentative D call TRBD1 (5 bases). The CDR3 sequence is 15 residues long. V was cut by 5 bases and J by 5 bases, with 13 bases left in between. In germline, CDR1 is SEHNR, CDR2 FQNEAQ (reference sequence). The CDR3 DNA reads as TGTGCCAGCAGCGCGACGACAGTTGATAATTCACCCCTCCACTTT. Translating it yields CASSATTVDNSPLHF.

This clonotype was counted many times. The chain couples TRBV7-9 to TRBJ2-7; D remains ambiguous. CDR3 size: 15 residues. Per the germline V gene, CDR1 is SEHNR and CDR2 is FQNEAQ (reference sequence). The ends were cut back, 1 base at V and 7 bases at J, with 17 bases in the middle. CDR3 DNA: TGTGCCAGCAGCTTAGAGTCGAGACTCCCGAGGGAGCAGTACTTC. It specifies CASSLESRLPREQYF.

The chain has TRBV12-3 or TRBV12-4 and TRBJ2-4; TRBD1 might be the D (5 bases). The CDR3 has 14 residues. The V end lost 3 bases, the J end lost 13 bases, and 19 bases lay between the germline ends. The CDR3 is CASSFGQGTYVQYF. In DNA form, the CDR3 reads TGTGCCAGCAGTTTTGGGCAGGGTACCTACGTGCAGTACTTC.

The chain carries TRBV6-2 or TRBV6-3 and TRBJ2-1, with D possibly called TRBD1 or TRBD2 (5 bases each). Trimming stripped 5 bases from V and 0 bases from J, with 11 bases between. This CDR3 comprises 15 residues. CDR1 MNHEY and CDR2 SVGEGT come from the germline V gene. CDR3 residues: CASSRDGVSYNEQFF. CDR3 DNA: TGTGCCAGCAGTCGGGACGGGGTCTCCTACAATGAGCAGTTCTTC.

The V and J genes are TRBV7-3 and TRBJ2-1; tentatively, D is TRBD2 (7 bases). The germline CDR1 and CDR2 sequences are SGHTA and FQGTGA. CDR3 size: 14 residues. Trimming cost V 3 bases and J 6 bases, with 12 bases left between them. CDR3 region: CASSFGGPGNEQFF. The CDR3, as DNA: TGTGCCAGCAGCTTCGGGGGGCCAGGCAATGAGCAGTTCTTC.

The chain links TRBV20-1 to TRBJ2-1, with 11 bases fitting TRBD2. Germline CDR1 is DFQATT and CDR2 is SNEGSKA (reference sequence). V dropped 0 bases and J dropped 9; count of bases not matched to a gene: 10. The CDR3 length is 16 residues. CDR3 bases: TGCAGTGCTAGAGACCCTTTAGCGGGGGGGCGTGGTGAGCAGTTCTTC. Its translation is CSARDPLAGGRGEQFF.

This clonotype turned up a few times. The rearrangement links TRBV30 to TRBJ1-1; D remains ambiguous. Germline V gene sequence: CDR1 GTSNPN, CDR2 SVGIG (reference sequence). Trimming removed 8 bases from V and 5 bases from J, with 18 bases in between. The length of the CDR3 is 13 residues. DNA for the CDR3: TGTGCCAGACTGGACGGTGGTGTGACTGAAGCTTTCTTT. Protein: CARLDGGVTEAFF.